This record covers a single TCR beta chain. Its antigen is undetermined. Produced via immunoSEQ multiplex PCR; TCRdb's table is partial and in-frame only. This repertoire shows roughly 2 million clones, approximately 94% found once; its top ten account for roughly 0.13%. The germline gives CDR1 WSHSY, CDR2 SAAADI. V lost 3 bases, J lost 5 bases, and 7 bases lay in between. This CDR3 has 12 residues. This entry comes from a study of shared clonotypes between healthy human individuals. Notes on the study in general: The expectation was that sequencing depth would affect clonotype sharing among donors. The study found roughly 5% of naive CD4 clonotypes shared across four donors.

This TCR was recovered from a man aged 18 to 29 in good health. What was sequenced was naive CD4+ T cells sorted from blood. Subset noted: CD45RA+ positively selected. The chain combines TRBV10-2 with TRBJ1-1; D remains ambiguous. The CDR3 sequence is CASSDPTTEAFF. The CDR3 DNA sequence: TGCGCCAGCAGTGATCCGACTACTGAAGCTTTCTTT.